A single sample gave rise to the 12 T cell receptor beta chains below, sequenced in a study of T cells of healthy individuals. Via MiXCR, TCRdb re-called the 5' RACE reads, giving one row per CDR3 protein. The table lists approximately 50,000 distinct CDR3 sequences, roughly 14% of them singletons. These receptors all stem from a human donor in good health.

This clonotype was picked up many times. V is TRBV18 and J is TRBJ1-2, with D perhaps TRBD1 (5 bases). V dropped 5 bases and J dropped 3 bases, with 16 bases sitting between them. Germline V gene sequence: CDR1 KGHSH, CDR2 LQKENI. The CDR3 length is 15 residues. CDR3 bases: TGTGCCAGCTCATTCGGATACCGGGACGACTATGGCTACACCTTC. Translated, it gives CASSFGYRDDYGYTF.

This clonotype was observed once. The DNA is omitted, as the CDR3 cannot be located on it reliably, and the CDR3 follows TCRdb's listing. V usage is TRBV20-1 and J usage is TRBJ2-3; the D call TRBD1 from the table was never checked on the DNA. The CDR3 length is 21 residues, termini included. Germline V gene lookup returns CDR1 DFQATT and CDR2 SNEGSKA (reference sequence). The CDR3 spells CSASPQGVEQYFGPGTDTQYF.

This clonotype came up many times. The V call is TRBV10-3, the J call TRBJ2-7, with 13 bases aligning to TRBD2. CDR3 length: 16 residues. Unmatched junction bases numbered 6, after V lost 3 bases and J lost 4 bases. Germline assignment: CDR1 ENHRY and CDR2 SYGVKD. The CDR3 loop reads CAISDRGTSGKYEQYF. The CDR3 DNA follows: TGTGCCATCAGTGACCGTGGGACTAGCGGGAAATACGAGCAGTACTTC.

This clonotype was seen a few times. CDR3 protein: CASSSTAATEAFF. The CDR3 bases are TGTGCCAGCAGCTCAACCGCGGCCACTGAAGCTTTCTTT. The chain links TRBV7-8 to TRBJ1-1; no definite D call. The V gene's germline CDR1 is SGHVS and CDR2 FQNEAQ. The CDR3 loop spans 13 amino acids. Trimming stripped 4 bases from V and 4 bases from J, with 10 bases between.

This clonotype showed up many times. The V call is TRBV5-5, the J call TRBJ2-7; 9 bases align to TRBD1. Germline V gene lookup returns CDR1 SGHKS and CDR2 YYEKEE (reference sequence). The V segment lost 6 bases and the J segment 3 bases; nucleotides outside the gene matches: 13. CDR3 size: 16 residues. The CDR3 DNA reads TGTGCCAGCAACCCCCCCGGGACAGGGTCCTTCTACGAGCAGTACTTC. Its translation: CASNPPGTGSFYEQYF.

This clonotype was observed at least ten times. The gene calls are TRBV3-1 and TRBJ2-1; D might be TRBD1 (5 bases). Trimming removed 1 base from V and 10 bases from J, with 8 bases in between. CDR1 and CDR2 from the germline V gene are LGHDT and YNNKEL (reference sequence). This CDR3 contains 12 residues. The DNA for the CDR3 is TGTGCCAGCAGCCAAGTGGCAGGGGAGCAGTTCTTC. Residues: CASSQVAGEQFF.

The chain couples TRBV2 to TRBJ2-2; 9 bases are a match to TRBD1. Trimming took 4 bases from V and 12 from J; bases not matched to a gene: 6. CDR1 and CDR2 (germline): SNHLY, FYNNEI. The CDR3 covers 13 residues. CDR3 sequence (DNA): TGTGCCAGCAGTGGGACAGGGGCGAATCAGCTGTTTTTT. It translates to CASSGTGANQLFF.

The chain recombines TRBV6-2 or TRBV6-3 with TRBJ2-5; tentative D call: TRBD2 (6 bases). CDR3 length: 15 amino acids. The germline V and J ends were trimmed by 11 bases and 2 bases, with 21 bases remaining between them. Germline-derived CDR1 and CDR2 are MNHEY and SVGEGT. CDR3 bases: TGTGCCCGCTCTAGCGTGGGGGATTTACAAGAGACCCAGTACTTC. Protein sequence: CARSSVGDLQETQYF.

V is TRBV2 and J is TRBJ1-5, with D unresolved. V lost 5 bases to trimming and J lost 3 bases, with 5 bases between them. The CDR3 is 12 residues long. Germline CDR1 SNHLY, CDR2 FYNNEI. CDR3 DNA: TGTGCCAGCAGTACAGACAATCAGCCCCAGCATTTT. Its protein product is CASSTDNQPQHF.

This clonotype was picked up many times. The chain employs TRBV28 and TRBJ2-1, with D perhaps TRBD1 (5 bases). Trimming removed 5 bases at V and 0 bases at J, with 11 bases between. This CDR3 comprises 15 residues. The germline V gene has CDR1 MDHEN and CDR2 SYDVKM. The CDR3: CASSHRQSSYNEQFF. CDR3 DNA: TGTGCCAGCAGTCATAGACAGAGCTCCTACAATGAGCAGTTCTTC.

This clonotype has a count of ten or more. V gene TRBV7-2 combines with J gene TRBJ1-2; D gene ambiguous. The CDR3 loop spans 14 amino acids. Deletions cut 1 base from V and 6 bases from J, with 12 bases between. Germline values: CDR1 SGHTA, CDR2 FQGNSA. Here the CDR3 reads CASSLGGYWDGYTF. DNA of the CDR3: TGTGCCAGCAGCTTAGGGGGTTATTGGGATGGCTACACCTTC. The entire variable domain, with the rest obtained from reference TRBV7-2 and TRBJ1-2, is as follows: GAGVSQSPSNKVTEKGKDVELRCDPISGHTALYWYRQSLGQGLEFLIYFQGNSAPDKSGLPSDRFSAERTGGSVSTLTIQRTQQEDSAVYLCASSLGGYWDGYTFGSGTRLTVV.

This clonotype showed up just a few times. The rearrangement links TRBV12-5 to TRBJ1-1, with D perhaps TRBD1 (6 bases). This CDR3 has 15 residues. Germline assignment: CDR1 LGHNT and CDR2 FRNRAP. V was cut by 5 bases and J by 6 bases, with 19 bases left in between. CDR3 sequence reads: CASGTQGLGGPEAFF. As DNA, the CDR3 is TGTGCTAGTGGTACACAGGGCCTTGGGGGCCCTGAAGCTTTCTTT.